This T cell receptor beta chain was retrieved from a study of blood T cell repertoires in COVID-19. Whole-study context: The samples span acute and convalescent COVID-19 from the United States, Italy and Spain. PBMCs, B-cell-depleted T cells, or T cells were the source of the cDNA or gDNA that made up the material.

CDR1 is SGHRS and CDR2 is YFSETQ in the germline V gene. The CDR3 length is 13 residues. V dropped 4 bases and J dropped 3; count of bases not matched to a gene: 3. Using immunoSEQ multiplex PCR, the repertoire was profiled, and TCRdb retains in-frame clones only, with some absent. Of some 260,000 clones in the sample, about 80% are singletons; the top ten hold about 3.5%. Sequencing input: peripheral blood. The chain recombines TRBV5-1 with TRBJ2-7, with TRBD1 identical over 8 bases. This TCR was recovered from a woman of 80 years or more with acute or convalescent COVID-19. In DNA, the CDR3 is TGCGCCAGCAGCAATACAGGGGGCTACGAGCAGTACTTC. This encodes CASSNTGGYEQYF. The whole variable domain, remainder taken from reference TRBV5-1 and TRBJ2-7, is KAGVTQTPRYLIKTRGQQVTLSCSPISGHRSVSWYQQTPGQGLQFLFEYFSETQRNKGNFPGRFSGRQFSNSRSEMNVSTLELGDSALYLCASSNTGGYEQYFGPGTRLTVT.